This section outlines one T cell receptor beta chain sequence together with its context. Antigen unknown. Each donor's blood draw was around 9.1 milliliters of peripheral blood. Primed by a sample-barcoded 5' primer and a J-beta primer mix, a second PCR proceeded for 7 to 11 cycles. TCRdb independently ran MiXCR on the 5' RACE reads; one entry per CDR3 protein. The table lists 1.5 million to 2 million distinct CDR3 sequences, less than 50% of them singletons. The source of the sample is a study of blood T cells in healthy people across ages. Study conclusions and caveats: Long-lived and aged donors differed, with more naive CD4+ cells and higher diversity in the long-lived. PBMCs were not sorted, which prevented a conclusive comparison of naive versus antigen-experienced cells.

V shed 2 bases and J 2 bases; nucleotides not matched to a gene: 12. The CDR3 has 18 amino acids. This clonotype originated in a woman in her thirties or forties in good health. This rearrangement joins TRBV6-7 to TRBJ2-3; 8 bases align to TRBD2. TRBV6-7 belongs to the ORF category, with a function that is uncertain. Sequencing input: blood. Here the CDR3 reads CASSYVNLAGTPTDTQYF. CDR3 sequence (DNA): TGTGCCAGCAGTTACGTTAATTTAGCGGGGACTCCCACAGATACGCAGTATTTT.